This TCR beta chain came from a study of blood T cell repertoires in COVID-19. Study background: COVID-19 samples from acute and convalescent phases originated in the United States, Italy and Spain. T cells, B-cell-depleted T cells, or PBMCs provided the cDNA or gDNA that served as material.

Germline CDR1 is MDHEN and CDR2 is SYDVKM. There are 12 residues in the CDR3. The V end lost 7 bases, the J end lost 7 bases, and 11 bases lay between the germline ends. As originally analysed: Reference gene primer amplification gave estimated nucleated cell counts. Sequencing was performed with immunoSEQ multiplex PCR; in TCRdb, only in-frame clones are kept and a portion is missing. D and trimming were read from the DNA, whereas the V and J calls and clone size are those reported in that table. The sample shows roughly 140,000 clones, 88% of them seen only once. The V gene is TRBV28, the J gene TRBJ1-5; D gene ambiguous. The receptor's source is a man aged 45 to 65 with active or convalescent COVID-19. Material for sequencing was peripheral blood. For the CDR3, the DNA is TGTGCCAGCAATCTATCGGTGCAGCCCCAGCATTTT. It encodes CASNLSVQPQHF.